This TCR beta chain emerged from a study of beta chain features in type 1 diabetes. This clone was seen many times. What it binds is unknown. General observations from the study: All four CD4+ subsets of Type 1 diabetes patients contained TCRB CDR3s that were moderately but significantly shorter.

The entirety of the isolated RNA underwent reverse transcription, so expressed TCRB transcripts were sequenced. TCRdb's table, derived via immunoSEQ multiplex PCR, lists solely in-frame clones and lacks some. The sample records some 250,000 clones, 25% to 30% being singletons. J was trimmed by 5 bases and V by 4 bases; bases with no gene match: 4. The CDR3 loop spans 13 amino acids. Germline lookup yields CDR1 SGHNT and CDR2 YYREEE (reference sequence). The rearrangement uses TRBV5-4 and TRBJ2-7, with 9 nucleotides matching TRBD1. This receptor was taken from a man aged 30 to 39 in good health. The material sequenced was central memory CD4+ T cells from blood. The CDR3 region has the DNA TGTGCCAGCAGCGGGACAGGGACCCACGAGCAGTACTTC. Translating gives CASSGTGTHEQYF. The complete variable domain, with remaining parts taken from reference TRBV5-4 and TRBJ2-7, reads ETGVTQSPTHLIKTRGQQVTLRCSSQSGHNTVSWYQQALGQGPQFIFQYYREEENGRGNFPPRFSGLQFPNYSSELNVNALELDDSALYLCASSGTGTHEQYFGPGTRLTVT.